This TCR beta chain appears in the sequencing data of a study of cytomegalovirus exposure and HLA in healthy donors. This CDR3 contains 14 residues. The V segment lost 5 bases and the J segment 5 bases; nucleotides outside the gene matches: 5. Looked up from germline, CDR1 is SGHAT and CDR2 is FQNNGV. The PCR made use of 60 Vbeta and 13 Jbeta primers. This table comes from immunoSEQ multiplex PCR, and its TCRdb copy is limited to in-frame clones, with some not included. The sample consists of approximately 70,000 clones, around 72% of them appearing once. The chain combines TRBV11-2 with TRBJ2-1; TRBD1 agrees at 8 bases. This TCR was recovered from a male donor in good health and CMV-seropositive. Sequenced: PBMCs. CDR3 bases: TGTGCCAGCAGCCTTCGACAGGGGCACAATGAGCAGTTCTTC. Translated: CASSLRQGHNEQFF.